This T cell receptor beta chain was captured in a study of blood T cell repertoires in COVID-19. Study background: The United States, Italy and Spain provided the acute and convalescent COVID-19 samples. Nucleic acid was either cDNA or gDNA, and it came from T cells, B-cell-depleted T cells, or PBMCs.

The V gene's germline CDR1 is LGHDT and CDR2 YNNKEL (reference sequence). V lost 4 bases and J lost 3, with 7 bases in between. This CDR3 is 12 amino acids long. Authors' data handling: Amplification of reference gene primers was used by the study to estimate nucleated cell counts. TCRdb keeps only in-frame clones here, not all; method: immunoSEQ multiplex PCR. V and J calls and clone size follow that table, whereas D and trimming were derived from the DNA. The data contain about 210,000 clones, about 79% of them singletons. This clone was observed a handful of times. The sample consisted of peripheral blood. The chain combines TRBV3-1 (or the pseudogene TRBV3-2) with TRBJ2-7; weak D call: TRBD1 (6 bases). This clonotype was sampled from a man aged 45-65 years with active or convalescent COVID-19. CDR3 residues: CASSRTDYEQYF. DNA of the CDR3: TGTGCCAGCAGCCGGACAGACTACGAGCAGTACTTC.